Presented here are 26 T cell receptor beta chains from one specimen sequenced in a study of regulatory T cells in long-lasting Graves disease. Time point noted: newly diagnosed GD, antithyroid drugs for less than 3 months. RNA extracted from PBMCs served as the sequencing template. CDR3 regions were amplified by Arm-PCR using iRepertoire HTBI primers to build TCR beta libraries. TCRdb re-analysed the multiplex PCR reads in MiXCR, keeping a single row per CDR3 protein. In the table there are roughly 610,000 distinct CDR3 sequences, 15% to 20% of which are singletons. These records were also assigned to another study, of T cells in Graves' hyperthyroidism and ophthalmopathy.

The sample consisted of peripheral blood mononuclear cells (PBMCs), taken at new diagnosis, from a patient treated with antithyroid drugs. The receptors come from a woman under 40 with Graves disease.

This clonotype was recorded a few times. The CDR3 loop is CASRPIWGRRSYEQYF. The CDR3 region has the DNA TGTGCCAGCAGGCCAATATGGGGACGCCGCTCCTACGAGCAGTACTTC. This chain joins TRBV6-1 and TRBJ2-7; D possibly uses TRBD1 or TRBD2 (5 bases each). Trimming took off 6 bases at V and 0 bases at J, with 18 bases between the two ends. This CDR3 has 16 amino acids. CDR1 and CDR2 from the germline V gene are MNHNS and SASEGT.

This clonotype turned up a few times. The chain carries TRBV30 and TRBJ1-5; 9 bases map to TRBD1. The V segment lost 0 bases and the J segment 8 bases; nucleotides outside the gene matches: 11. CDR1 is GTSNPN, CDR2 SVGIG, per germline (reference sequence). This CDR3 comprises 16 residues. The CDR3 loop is CAWSVSVGQGKKPQHF. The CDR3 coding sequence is TGTGCCTGGAGTGTATCGGTGGGACAGGGAAAAAAGCCCCAGCATTTT.

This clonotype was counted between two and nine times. The CDR3 loop is CASSSPWGELFF. The CDR3 coding sequence is TGTGCCAGCAGCTCCCCGTGGGGGGAGCTGTTTTTT. The gene calls are TRBV7-9 and TRBJ2-2, with unresolved D. V shed 4 bases and J shed 8 bases, with 8 bases lying between them. The CDR3 has 12 amino acids. Germline lookup yields CDR1 SEHNR and CDR2 FQNEAQ (reference sequence). The full variable domain, with the rest looked up from reference TRBV7-9 and TRBJ2-2, is DTGVSQNPRHKITKRGQNVTFRCDPISEHNRLYWYRQTLGQGPEFLTYFQNEAQLEKSRLLSDRFSAERPKGSFSTLEIQRTEQGDSAMYLCASSSPWGELFFGEGSRLTVL.

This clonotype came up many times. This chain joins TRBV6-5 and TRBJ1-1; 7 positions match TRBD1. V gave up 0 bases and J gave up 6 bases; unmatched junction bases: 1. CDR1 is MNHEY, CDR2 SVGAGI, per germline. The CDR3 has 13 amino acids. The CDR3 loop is CASSYSGGSEAFF. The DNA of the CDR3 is TGTGCCAGCAGTTACTCAGGGGGCTCTGAAGCTTTCTTT.

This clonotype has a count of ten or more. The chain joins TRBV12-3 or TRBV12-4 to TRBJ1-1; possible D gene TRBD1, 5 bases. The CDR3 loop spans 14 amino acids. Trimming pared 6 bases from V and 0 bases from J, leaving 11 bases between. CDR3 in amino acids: CASRPTDLNTEAFF. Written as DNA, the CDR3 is TGTGCCAGCAGGCCGACAGACTTGAACACTGAAGCTTTCTTT.

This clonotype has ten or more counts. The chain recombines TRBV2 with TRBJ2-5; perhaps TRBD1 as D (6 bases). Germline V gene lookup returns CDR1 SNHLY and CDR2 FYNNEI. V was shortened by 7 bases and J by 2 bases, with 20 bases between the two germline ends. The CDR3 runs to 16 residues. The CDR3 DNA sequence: TGTGCCAGCAACCCGAAAAGGGGGAAGGGACAAGAGACCCAGTACTTC. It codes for CASNPKRGKGQETQYF. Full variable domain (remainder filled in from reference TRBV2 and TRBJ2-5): EPEVTQTPSHQVTQMGQEVILRCVPISNHLYFYWYRQILGQKVEFLVSFYNNEISEKSEIFDDQFSVERPDGSNFTLKIRSTKLEDSAMYFCASNPKRGKGQETQYFGPGTRLLVL.

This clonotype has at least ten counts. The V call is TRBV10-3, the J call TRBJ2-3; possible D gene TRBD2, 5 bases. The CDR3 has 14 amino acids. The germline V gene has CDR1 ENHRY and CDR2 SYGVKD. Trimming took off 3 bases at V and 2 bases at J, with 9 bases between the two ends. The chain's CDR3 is CAISDLTTTDTQYF. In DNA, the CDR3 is TGTGCCATCAGTGACCTGACTACCACAGATACGCAGTATTTT.

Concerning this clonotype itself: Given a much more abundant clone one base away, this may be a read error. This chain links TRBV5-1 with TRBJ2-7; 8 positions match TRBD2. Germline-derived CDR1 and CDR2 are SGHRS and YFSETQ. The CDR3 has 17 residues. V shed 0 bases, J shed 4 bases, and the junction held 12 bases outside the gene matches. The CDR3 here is CASSLGLATRVAYEQYF. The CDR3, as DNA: TGCGCCAGCAGCTTGGGACTAGCGACCCGAGTGGCGTACGAGCAGTACTTC.

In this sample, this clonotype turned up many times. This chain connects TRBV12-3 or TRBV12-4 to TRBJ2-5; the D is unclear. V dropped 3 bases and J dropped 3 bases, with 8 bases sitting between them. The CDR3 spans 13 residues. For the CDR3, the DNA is TGTGCCAGCAGTTTGGAACAAAAAGAGACCCAGTACTTC. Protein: CASSLEQKETQYF.

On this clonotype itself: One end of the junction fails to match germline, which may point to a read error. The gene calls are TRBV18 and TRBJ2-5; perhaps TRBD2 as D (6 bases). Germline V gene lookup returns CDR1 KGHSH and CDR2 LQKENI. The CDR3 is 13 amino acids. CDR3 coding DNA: TGTGCCAGCTCACCGGGACTGCAAGAGACCAAGTACTTC. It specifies CASSPGLQETKYF.

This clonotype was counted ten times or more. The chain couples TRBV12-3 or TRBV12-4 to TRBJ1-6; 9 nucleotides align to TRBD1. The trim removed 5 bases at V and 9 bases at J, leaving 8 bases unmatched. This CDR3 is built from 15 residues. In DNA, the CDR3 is TGTGCCAGCAGTAAGACCGGGACAGGGACTTCACCCCTCCACTTT. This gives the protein CASSKTGTGTSPLHF.

CDR3 sequence (DNA): TGTGCCAGCAGCTTAGGGGGACTAGCGGGTCCACAATCCTACAATGAGCAGTTCTTC. This translates into CASSLGGLAGPQSYNEQFF. The V and J genes are TRBV7-9 and TRBJ2-1; 12 bases agree with TRBD2. Germline CDR1 and CDR2: SEHNR and FQNEAQ (reference sequence). The J segment lost 1 base and the V segment lost 1 base, leaving 8 bases of the junction unmatched. This CDR3 is 19 amino acids long.

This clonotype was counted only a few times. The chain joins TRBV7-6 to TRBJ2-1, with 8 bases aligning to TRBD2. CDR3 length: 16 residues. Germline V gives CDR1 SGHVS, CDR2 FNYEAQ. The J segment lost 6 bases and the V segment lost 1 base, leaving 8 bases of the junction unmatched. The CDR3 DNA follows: TGTGCCAGCAGCTTAGAAGGGACTAGTCTAGGCAATGAGCAGTTCTTC. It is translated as CASSLEGTSLGNEQFF.

This CDR3 reads CASSLVYKEETQYF. The DNA for the CDR3 is TGCGCCAGCAGCTTGGTATACAAAGAAGAGACCCAGTACTTC. The V gene is TRBV5-1, the J gene TRBJ2-1; D call uncertain. The end of the DNA fits TRBJ2-5 better, so the J call may be wrong. Per germline, CDR1 SGHRS and CDR2 YFSETQ. The CDR3 has 14 residues.

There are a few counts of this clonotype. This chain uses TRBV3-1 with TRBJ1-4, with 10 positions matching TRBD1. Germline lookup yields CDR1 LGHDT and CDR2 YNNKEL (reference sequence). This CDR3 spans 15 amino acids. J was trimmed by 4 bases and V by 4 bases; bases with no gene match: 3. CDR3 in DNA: TGTGCCAGCAGCCCTCGGGACAGGGGTAATGAAAAACTGTTTTTT. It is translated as CASSPRDRGNEKLFF.

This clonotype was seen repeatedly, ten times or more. The CDR3 region has the DNA TGTGCCAGCAGCTCGGGGAGGGGCTACACCTTC. It yields the protein CASSSGRGYTF. The chain employs TRBV6-1 and TRBJ1-2; D remains unclear. Deletions cut 6 bases from V and 8 bases from J, with 10 bases between. There are 11 residues in the CDR3. The germline V gene has CDR1 MNHNS and CDR2 SASEGT.

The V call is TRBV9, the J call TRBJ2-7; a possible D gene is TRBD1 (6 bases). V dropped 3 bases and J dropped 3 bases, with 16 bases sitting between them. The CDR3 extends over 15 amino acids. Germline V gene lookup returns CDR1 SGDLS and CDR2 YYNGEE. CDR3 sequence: CASSGGVGGFYEQYF. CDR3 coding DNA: TGTGCCAGCAGCGGAGGAGTAGGGGGATTCTACGAGCAGTACTTC. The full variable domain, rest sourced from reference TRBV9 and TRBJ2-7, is DSGVTQTPKHLITATGQRVTLRCSPRSGDLSVYWYQQSLDQGLQFLIQYYNGEERAKGNILERFSAQQFPDLHSELNLSSLELGDSALYFCASSGGVGGFYEQYFGPGTRLTVT.

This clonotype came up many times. The CDR3 DNA reads as TGTGCCAGCAGTGAATACAGGGCAACTAATGAAAAACTGTTTTTT. Encoded protein: CASSEYRATNEKLFF. This chain uses TRBV2 with TRBJ1-4; tentative D call: TRBD1 (6 bases). V lost 2 bases, J lost 0 bases, and 7 bases lay in between. CDR1 is SNHLY and CDR2 is FYNNEI in the germline V gene. The CDR3 is made up of 15 amino acids.

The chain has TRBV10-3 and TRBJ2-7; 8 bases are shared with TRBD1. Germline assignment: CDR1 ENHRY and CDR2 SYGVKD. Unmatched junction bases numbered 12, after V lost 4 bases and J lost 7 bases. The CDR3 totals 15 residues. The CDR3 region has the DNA TGTGCCATCAGTGGGACAGGGTCGCCCGGTTTTGAGCAGTACTTC. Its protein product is CAISGTGSPGFEQYF.

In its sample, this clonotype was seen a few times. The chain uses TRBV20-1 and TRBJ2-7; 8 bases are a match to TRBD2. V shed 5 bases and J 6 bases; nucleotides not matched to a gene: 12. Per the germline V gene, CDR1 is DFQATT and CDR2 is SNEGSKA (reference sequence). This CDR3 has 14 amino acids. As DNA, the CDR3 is TGCAGTGCTTCCCCAAGCGGGAGAAAGGTCGAGCAGTACTTC. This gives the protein CSASPSGRKVEQYF.

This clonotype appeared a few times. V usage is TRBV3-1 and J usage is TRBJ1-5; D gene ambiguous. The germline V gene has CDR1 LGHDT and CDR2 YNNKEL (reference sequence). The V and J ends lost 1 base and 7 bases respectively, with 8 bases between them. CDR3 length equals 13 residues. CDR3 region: CASSQGIRQPQHF. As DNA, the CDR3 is TGTGCCAGCAGCCAAGGAATAAGGCAGCCCCAGCATTTT.

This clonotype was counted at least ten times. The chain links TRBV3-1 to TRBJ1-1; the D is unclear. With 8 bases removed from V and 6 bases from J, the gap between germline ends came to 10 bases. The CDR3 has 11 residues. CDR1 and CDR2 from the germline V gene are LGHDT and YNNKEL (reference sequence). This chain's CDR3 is CASVRGSEAFF. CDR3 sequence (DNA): TGTGCCAGCGTCCGGGGATCTGAAGCTTTCTTT.

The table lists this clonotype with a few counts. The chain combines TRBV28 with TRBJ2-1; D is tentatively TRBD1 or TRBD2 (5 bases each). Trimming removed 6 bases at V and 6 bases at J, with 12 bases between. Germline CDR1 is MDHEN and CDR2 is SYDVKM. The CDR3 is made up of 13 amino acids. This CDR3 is CASSGTPFNEQFF. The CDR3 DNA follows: TGTGCCAGCAGCGGGACGCCTTTCAATGAGCAGTTCTTC.

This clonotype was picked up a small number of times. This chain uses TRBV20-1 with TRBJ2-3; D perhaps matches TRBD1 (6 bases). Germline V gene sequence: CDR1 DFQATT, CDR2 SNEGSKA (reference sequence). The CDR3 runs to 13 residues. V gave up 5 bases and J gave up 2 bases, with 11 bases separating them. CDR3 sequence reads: CSASDSYTDTQYF. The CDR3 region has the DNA TGCAGTGCTTCGGACAGCTACACAGATACGCAGTATTTT.

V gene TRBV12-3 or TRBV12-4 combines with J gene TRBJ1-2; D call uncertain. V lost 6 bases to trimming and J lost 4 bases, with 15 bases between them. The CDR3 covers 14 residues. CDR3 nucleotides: TGTGCCAGCAGCCTGGATGCCGCCGGCTATGGCTACACCTTC. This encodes CASSLDAAGYGYTF.

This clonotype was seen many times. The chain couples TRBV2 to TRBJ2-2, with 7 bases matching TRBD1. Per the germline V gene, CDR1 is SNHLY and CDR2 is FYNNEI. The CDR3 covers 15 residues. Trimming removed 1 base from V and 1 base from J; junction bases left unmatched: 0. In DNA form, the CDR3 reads TGTGCCAGCAGTGAAGGGACAGGGAACACCGGGGAGCTGTTTTTT. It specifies CASSEGTGNTGELFF.